Listed below are T cell receptor beta chains from one sample, sequenced in a study of Ad26.COV2.S vaccination and SARS-CoV-2 variants. Produced via immunoSEQ multiplex PCR; TCRdb's table is partial and in-frame only. The sample lists about 680,000 clones, 80% to 90% occurring once. Here the sequenced sample was peripheral blood, taken in a trial of Ad26.COV2.S vaccine versus placebo. The receptor source for this set is a person between 18 and 60 years old who received the Ad26.COV2.S COVID-19 vaccine or a placebo. Both conserved end residues are part of each CDR3. D genes are given only for firm matches. The size field is filled for only some rows; it gives once, few, many or a size class.

TRBV7-2	13	TRBJ2-2	NA	NA	CASSSQGAGELFF	TGTGCCAGCAGCTCCCAAGGTGCCGGGGAGCTGTTTTTT
TRBV7-9	15	TRBJ2-7	NA	NA	CASSSTGSSSYEQYF	TGTGCCAGCAGCTCGACAGGTTCAAGCTCCTACGAGCAGTACTTC
TRBV2	13	TRBJ1-5	NA	NA	CASGLPSNQPQHF	TGTGCCAGTGGGCTGCCCAGCAATCAGCCCCAGCATTTT
TRBV5-4	15	TRBJ1-2	NA	NA	CASSLAEFGNYGYTF	TGTGCCAGCAGCTTGGCCGAATTTGGTAACTATGGCTACACCTTC
TRBV19	16	TRBJ2-2	NA	TRBD2	CASSVGTSGNTGELFF	TGTGCCAGTAGTGTTGGGACTAGCGGGAACACCGGGGAGCTGTTTTTT
TRBV3-1/TRBV3-2	15	TRBJ1-2	few	NA	CASSQDRDGNYGYTF	TGTGCCAGCAGCCAAGATCGGGACGGGAACTATGGCTACACCTTC
TRBV4-2	17	TRBJ2-7	NA	NA	CASSQVYTGLGTYEQYF	TGTGCCAGCAGCCAAGTTTATACGGGACTTGGAACCTACGAGCAGTACTTC
TRBV6-1	15	TRBJ1-4	few	NA	CASSERGQRNEKLFF	TGTGCCAGCAGTGAAAGGGGACAAAGGAATGAAAAACTGTTTTTT
TRBV4-2	14	TRBJ1-2	few	TRBD1	CASSQDREVYGYTF	TGTGCCAGCAGCCAGGACAGGGAGGTCTATGGCTACACCTTC
TRBV6-4	11	TRBJ1-6	NA	NA	CASTRNSPLHF	TGTGCCAGCACCAGAAATTCACCCCTCCACTTT
TRBV29-1	13	TRBJ2-5	once	TRBD2	CSARPGRGETQYF	TGCAGCGCCCGCCCCGGGAGGGGAGAGACCCAGTACTTC
TRBV3-1/TRBV3-2	14	TRBJ1-4	NA	TRBD1	CASSHPGQGDKLFF	TGTGCCAGCAGCCATCCGGGACAGGGCGACAAACTGTTTTTT
TRBV5-4	14	TRBJ2-7	NA	NA	CASSSWTDAYEQYF	TGTGCCAGCAGTTCCTGGACGGACGCCTACGAGCAGTACTTC
TRBV3-1/TRBV3-2	11	TRBJ1-2	NA	NA	CASSQWGGYTF	TGTGCCAGCAGCCAATGGGGGGGCTACACCTTC
TRBV20-1	11	TRBJ2-4	NA	NA	CSATGGNIQYF	TGCAGTGCTACAGGAGGGAACATTCAGTACTTC
TRBV4-1	15	TRBJ1-2	NA	NA	CASSQEVQQGTGYTF	TGCGCCAGCAGCCAAGAGGTACAACAAGGGACTGGCTACACCTTC
TRBV6-5	12	TRBJ2-7	NA	NA	CASGRASYEQYF	TGTGCCAGCGGGCGGGCCTCCTACGAGCAGTACTTC
TRBV20-1	12	TRBJ1-5	NA	NA	CSASPGNQPQHF	TGCAGTGCTAGTCCGGGGAATCAGCCCCAGCATTTT
TRBV4-2	15	TRBJ2-5	NA	TRBD1	CASSQERGRGETQYF	TGTGCCAGCAGCCAAGAAAGGGGGCGAGGGGAGACCCAGTACTTC
TRBV7-9	16	TRBJ2-1	NA	TRBD2	CASSPARDYPYNEQFF	TGTGCCAGCAGCCCTGCCCGGGACTACCCTTACAATGAGCAGTTCTTC
TRBV6-6	14	TRBJ1-1	NA	NA	CASSWEPMNTEAFF	TGTGCCAGCAGTTGGGAACCCATGAACACTGAAGCTTTCTTT
TRBV5-1	14	TRBJ2-7	medium-sized	NA	CASSLDDLGYEQYF	TGCGCCAGCAGCTTGGATGACCTGGGCTACGAGCAGTACTTC
TRBV30	14	TRBJ1-2	NA	NA	CARTPVDVNYGYTF	TGTGCCCGGACCCCCGTAGATGTAAACTATGGCTACACCTTC
TRBV6-5	15	TRBJ2-3	NA	NA	CASSYRTLGADTQYF	TGTGCCAGCAGTTACCGGACCCTAGGGGCAGATACGCAGTATTTT
TRBV7-9	15	TRBJ1-2	NA	TRBD1	CASSSPDRGDYGYTF	TGTGCCAGCAGCTCACCGGACAGGGGTGACTATGGCTACACCTTC
TRBV7-9	14	TRBJ1-2	NA	NA	CASTEKPGIYGYTF	TGTGCCAGCACCGAAAAGCCGGGTATCTATGGCTACACCTTC
TRBV2	11	TRBJ1-2	NA	NA	CASSKGEGYTF	TGTGCCAGCAGTAAGGGTGAAGGCTACACCTTC
TRBV7-9	13	TRBJ1-1	NA	TRBD1	CASSSIRGAEAFF	TGTGCCAGCAGCTCTATCAGGGGGGCTGAAGCTTTCTTT
TRBV18	16	TRBJ2-3	NA	NA	CASSPPGGFSTDTQYF	TGTGCCAGCTCACCACCGGGCGGGTTTAGCACAGATACGCAGTATTTT
TRBV21-1	12	TRBJ1-1	NA	NA	CATHSGETEAFF	TGTGCCACTCATTCAGGGGAAACTGAAGCTTTCTTT
TRBV30	13	TRBJ1-2	NA	TRBD1	CAWSLGQGAGYTF	TGTGCCTGGAGTTTGGGACAGGGCGCTGGCTACACCTTC
TRBV29-1	13	TRBJ1-1	NA	NA	CSCQGLEDTEAFF	TGCAGCTGTCAGGGTCTGGAGGACACTGAAGCTTTCTTT
TRBV11-3	15	TRBJ1-1	NA	NA	CASSRGGTMNTEAFF	TGTGCCAGCAGCCGGGGGGGTACCATGAACACTGAAGCTTTCTTT
TRBV10-3	13	TRBJ2-7	NA	TRBD1	CAMNRDRGEEQYF	TGTGCCATGAACCGGGACAGGGGCGAAGAGCAGTACTTC
TRBV2	13	TRBJ1-4	NA	NA	CASGREANEKLFF	TGTGCCAGCGGCAGGGAGGCTAATGAAAAACTGTTTTTT
TRBV9	16	TRBJ2-5	NA	TRBD1	CASSPGTVAPHETQYF	TGTGCCAGCAGCCCGGGGACAGTCGCCCCTCACGAGACCCAGTACTTC
TRBV21-1	17	TRBJ2-1	NA	NA	CASSKELQRGPYNEQFF	TGTGCCAGCAGCAAAGAATTACAGCGGGGCCCCTACAATGAGCAGTTCTTC
TRBV3-1/TRBV3-2	14	TRBJ1-6	NA	NA	CASSQGRIVSPLHF	TGTGCCAGCAGCCAAGGCCGGATTGTATCACCCCTCCACTTT
TRBV24-1	15	TRBJ2-1	NA	TRBD1	CATSDRRTGHHEQFF	TGTGCCACCAGTGACCGCCGGACAGGCCACCATGAGCAGTTCTTC
TRBV3-1/TRBV3-2	14	TRBJ1-2	NA	TRBD1	CASSPGTANYGYTF	TGTGCCAGCAGCCCGGGGACAGCAAACTATGGCTACACCTTC
TRBV7-9	12	TRBJ1-1	NA	NA	CASSPVSAEAFF	TGTGCCAGCAGCCCCGTTTCGGCTGAAGCTTTCTTT
TRBV29-1	13	TRBJ1-1	few	NA	CSVGTNMNTEAFF	TGCAGCGTTGGGACAAATATGAACACTGAAGCTTTCTTT
TRBV9	14	TRBJ2-7	NA	TRBD2	CASSPRTSGTEQYF	TGTGCCAGCAGCCCTCGGACTAGCGGGACCGAGCAGTACTTC
TRBV30	11	TRBJ2-3	NA	NA	CAWSVTGSQYF	TGTGCCTGGAGTGTCACCGGGTCGCAGTATTTT
TRBV19	14	TRBJ1-1	NA	NA	CASSMLGGHTEAFF	TGTGCCAGTAGTATGTTGGGGGGGCACACTGAAGCTTTCTTT
TRBV6-5	13	TRBJ1-1	few	NA	CASSYSGGPEAFF	TGTGCCAGCAGTTACTCTGGGGGTCCTGAAGCTTTCTTT
TRBV3-1/TRBV3-2	14	TRBJ2-7	once	NA	CASSQDSDLGEQYF	TGTGCCAGCAGCCAAGATTCCGATCTGGGCGAGCAGTACTTC
TRBV6-5	16	TRBJ1-6	NA	NA	CASSYLAGVTGSPLHF	TGTGCCAGCAGTTACTTAGCAGGCGTTACCGGTTCACCCCTCCACTTT
TRBV3-1/TRBV3-2	14	TRBJ2-7	once	NA	CASSQGDTDYEQYF	TGTGCCAGCAGCCAAGGGGACACAGACTACGAGCAGTACTTC
TRBV11-2	12	TRBJ2-1	NA	NA	CASSRGGREQFF	TGTGCCAGCAGCCGAGGGGGGCGGGAGCAGTTCTTC